The entry below describes one TCR beta chain. This entry is derived from a study of blood T cell repertoires in COVID-19. Data came from immunoSEQ multiplex PCR; TCRdb stores just in-frame clones and leaves some out. The repertoire holds approximately 51,000 clones, with about 85% as singletons. The V and J ends lost 4 bases and 3 bases, in that order; junction bases with no gene match: 7. Germline values: CDR1 SGHRS, CDR2 YFSETQ. The CDR3 runs to 15 residues. Material for sequencing was peripheral blood. The rearrangement links TRBV5-1 to TRBJ2-1, with 7 bases that match TRBD1. This receptor was identified in a human donor in a cohort sampled during active COVID-19. Written as DNA, the CDR3 is TGCGCCAGCAGCCCCATGGGACAGAACTACAATGAGCAGTTCTTC. As protein: CASSPMGQNYNEQFF.